Reported below is one TCR beta chain. Sequencing used immunoSEQ multiplex PCR; TCRdb keeps in-frame clones, though not all of them. The sample holds 50,000 to 65,000 clones, roughly 82% seen once. The data derive from a study of blood T cell repertoires in COVID-19. Across the whole study: The samples span acute and convalescent COVID-19 from the United States, Italy and Spain.

The germline gives CDR1 SEHNR, CDR2 FQNEAQ (reference sequence). The CDR3 extends over 15 amino acids. V was clipped by 5 bases and J by 7 bases; unmatched bases: 9. Sequencing used peripheral blood. The chain carries TRBV7-9 and TRBJ1-5, with 9 bases matching TRBD1. The TCR comes from a woman in her sixties with acute or convalescent COVID-19. CDR3 nucleotide sequence: TGTGCCAGCAGCGGCACGGACAGGGGAGGACAGCCCCAGCATTTT. Encoded protein: CASSGTDRGGQPQHF.